Each of the 28 T cell receptor beta chains below was sequenced from the same sample in a study of response to subunit inactivated influenza vaccine. One entry per CDR3 protein results from TCRdb running MiXCR on the RT-PCR reads. The sample yields 500,000 to 600,000 distinct CDR3 sequences, around 11% seen once. This sample also appeared in a second study, on T cells expressing NK-cell markers. From that second work: 5'RACE template switching built TCR beta cDNA with unique molecular identifiers.

This specimen was PBMCs from blood, taken on the day of vaccination. Every receptor here comes from a man in his fifties or sixties who received an inactivated influenza vaccine.

In its sample, this clonotype was seen many times. The rearrangement links TRBV20-1 to TRBJ1-6, with D possibly matching TRBD1 (6 bases). CDR3 length equals 16 residues. In germline, CDR1 is DFQATT, CDR2 SNEGSKA (reference sequence). Deletions cut 5 bases from V and 2 bases from J, with 16 bases between. CDR3 residues: CSAASLRDTYNSPLHF. In nucleotides, the CDR3 is TGCAGTGCTGCATCCCTTCGGGACACCTATAATTCACCCCTCCACTTT.

This clonotype was seen more than once but under ten times. The chain carries TRBV12-3 or TRBV12-4 and TRBJ2-1, with D unresolved. V was clipped by 3 bases and J by 3 bases, with 6 bases between them. The CDR3 runs 13 residues. This CDR3 is CASSLDHYNEQFF. CDR3 coding DNA: TGTGCCAGCAGTTTGGACCACTACAATGAGCAGTTCTTC.

This clonotype has a handful of counts. V and J are TRBV6-1 and TRBJ1-6, with 8 bases identical to TRBD1. CDR1 and CDR2 (germline): MNHNS, SASEGT. CDR3 length: 14 amino acids. With V trimmed by 7 bases and J by 10 bases, 9 bases remained unmatched. The DNA for the CDR3 is TGTGCCAGCACTGAGACAGGGGTTAGGTCACCCCTCCACTTT. It codes for CASTETGVRSPLHF.

This clonotype was seen ten or more times. V gene TRBV5-1 combines with J gene TRBJ2-1; D unclear. Germline V lookup: CDR1 SGHRS, CDR2 YFSETQ. Trimming shortened V by 0 bases and J by 6 bases, and 4 bases separated the two germline ends. This CDR3 has 12 residues. The DNA for the CDR3 is TGCGCCAGCAGCTTGGCCATCAATGAGCAGTTCTTC. It codes for CASSLAINEQFF.

DNA for the CDR3: TGTGCCAGCAGCTTATCTCTAGCGGACTCCTACGAGCAGTACTTC. Protein sequence: CASSLSLADSYEQYF. V usage is TRBV7-2 and J usage is TRBJ2-7; 7 bases fit TRBD2. This CDR3 comprises 15 residues. Trimming at V came to 2 bases and at J to 0 bases, leaving 4 bases not matched to a gene. CDR1 is SGHTA, CDR2 FQGNSA, per germline. Combining the CDR3 with reference TRBV7-2 and TRBJ2-7 gives the whole variable domain GAGVSQSPSNKVTEKGKDVELRCDPISGHTALYWYRQSLGQGLEFLIYFQGNSAPDKSGLPSDRFSAERTGGSVSTLTIQRTQQEDSAVYLCASSLSLADSYEQYFGPGTRLTVT.

The chain recombines TRBV24-1 with TRBJ2-1, with 9 bases lining up with TRBD1. CDR1 KGHDR and CDR2 SFDVKD come from the germline V gene. The V segment lost 1 base and the J segment 15 bases; nucleotides outside the gene matches: 6. There are 13 residues in the CDR3. CDR3 residues: CATSDFAGTGLFF. The CDR3 DNA reads as TGTGCCACCAGTGATTTTGCCGGGACAGGGTTGTTCTTC.

The sample holds a few counts of this clonotype. V usage is TRBV10-3 and J usage is TRBJ2-3, with no clear D. The CDR3 has 16 residues. Germline CDR1 and CDR2: ENHRY and SYGVKD. The V gene lost 0 bases and the J gene lost 8 bases, with 18 bases spanning the gap. The DNA for the CDR3 is TGTGCCATCAGTGAGTCATTGAGAAGGGCCTTTGGTACGCAGTATTTT. This sequence encodes CAISESLRRAFGTQYF.

This clonotype was recorded many times. The chain carries TRBV7-8 and TRBJ2-1; D gene uncertain. The CDR3 covers 15 residues. Trimming took off 3 bases at V and 5 bases at J, with 14 bases between the two ends. Per the germline V gene, CDR1 is SGHVS and CDR2 is FQNEAQ. The CDR3 spells CASSFRSSRDNEQFF. The CDR3 nucleotides are TGTGCCAGCAGCTTTAGAAGCTCGCGTGACAATGAGCAGTTCTTC.

This clonotype came up a few times. This chain joins TRBV6-2 or TRBV6-3 and TRBJ2-1, with TRBD1 matching 9 bases. The CDR3 runs to 13 residues. CDR1 and CDR2 (germline): MNHEY, SVGEGT. V dropped 5 bases and J dropped 12; count of bases not matched to a gene: 8. The CDR3 DNA follows: TGTGCCAGCAGTCTGGGACAGGGCGAGGCGCAGTTCTTC. Its protein is CASSLGQGEAQFF.

Only a few counts were recorded for this clonotype. The chain joins TRBV6-1 to TRBJ1-1; perhaps TRBD1 as D (5 bases). CDR1 is MNHNS and CDR2 is SASEGT in the germline V gene. V lost 8 bases, J lost 0 bases, and 19 bases lay in between. CDR3 length: 16 residues. The CDR3 sequence: CASSHGGGAVNTEAFF. The CDR3 DNA follows: TGTGCCAGCTCCCATGGAGGAGGGGCAGTGAACACTGAAGCTTTCTTT.

The J gene is TRBJ1-2, the V gene TRBV9, with no clear D. This CDR3 has 12 residues. V was cut by 4 bases and J by 6 bases, with 10 bases left in between. Germline V gene lookup returns CDR1 SGDLS and CDR2 YYNGEE. CDR3 in DNA: TGTGCCAGCAGCACCGGGCAGGATGGCTACACCTTC. Translating it yields CASSTGQDGYTF.

The chain combines TRBV15 with TRBJ2-1, with D possibly being TRBD2 (6 bases). The V and J ends lost 1 base and 8 bases respectively, with 12 bases between them. The germline gives CDR1 LNHNV, CDR2 YYDKDF (reference sequence). The CDR3 sequence is 14 residues long. The CDR3 spells CATSRVEGLDEQFF. In DNA, the CDR3 is TGTGCCACCAGCAGAGTGGAGGGATTAGATGAGCAGTTCTTC. Looking up the rest from reference TRBV15 and TRBJ2-1 gives the full variable domain: DAMVIQNPRYQVTQFGKPVTLSCSQTLNHNVMYWYQQKSSQAPKLLFHYYDKDFNNEADTPDNFQSRRPNTSFCFLDIRSPGLGDTAMYLCATSRVEGLDEQFFGPGTRLTVL.

The V gene is TRBV7-2, the J gene TRBJ2-5, with D uncertain. The ends were cut back, 1 base at V and 1 base at J, with 7 bases in the middle. The germline V gene encodes CDR1 SGHTA and CDR2 FQGNSA. There are 14 residues in the CDR3. The chain's CDR3 is CASSLEFAQETQYF. For the CDR3, the DNA is TGTGCCAGCAGCTTAGAGTTCGCCCAAGAGACCCAGTACTTC.

In this sample, this clonotype turned up a few times. The CDR3 reads CASRPVRNQPQHF. Here the CDR3 DNA reads TGTGCCAGCAGGCCAGTCAGGAATCAGCCCCAGCATTTT. The chain is built from TRBV6-1 and TRBJ1-5; the D is unclear. This CDR3 comprises 13 residues. V was shortened by 6 bases and J by 4 bases, with 10 bases between the two germline ends. Germline CDR1 is MNHNS and CDR2 is SASEGT.

Many counts were recorded for this clonotype. V usage is TRBV28 and J usage is TRBJ1-5; no definite D call. The V and J ends lost 6 bases and 3 bases respectively, with 12 bases between them. Germline V gene data show CDR1 as MDHEN and CDR2 as SYDVKM. The CDR3 is 14 residues long. The CDR3 spells CASSPAYVNQPQHF. The CDR3 coding sequence is TGTGCCAGCAGCCCCGCCTATGTCAATCAGCCCCAGCATTTT.

This clonotype was detected a few times. This chain uses TRBV11-2 with TRBJ2-5; D may be TRBD2 (6 bases). The CDR3 sequence is 15 residues long. Germline lookup yields CDR1 SGHAT and CDR2 FQNNGV. The V gene lost 4 bases and the J gene lost 5 bases, with 17 bases spanning the gap. The CDR3, as DNA: TGTGCCAGCAGCTCCACCCCCGGGACTTTTGAGACCCAGTACTTC. Translated: CASSSTPGTFETQYF.

CDR3 coding DNA: TGCAGTGCTAGAGTGACCCGGGACAGGGGCGCAGATACGCAGTATTTT. This translates into CSARVTRDRGADTQYF. The V call is TRBV20-1, the J call TRBJ2-3; 10 positions agree with TRBD1. There are 16 residues in the CDR3. Trimming removed 1 base from V and 4 bases from J; junction bases left unmatched: 8. Germline V lookup: CDR1 DFQATT, CDR2 SNEGSKA (reference sequence).

The rearrangement links TRBV20-1 to TRBJ2-3; 9 bases are a match to TRBD1. From germline, CDR1 is DFQATT and CDR2 SNEGSKA (reference sequence). V dropped 5 bases and J dropped 4; count of bases not matched to a gene: 7. The CDR3 has 14 residues. Here the CDR3 reads CSASGTGSSDTQYF. In DNA form, the CDR3 reads TGCAGTGCTTCCGGGACAGGGTCTTCAGATACGCAGTATTTT.

The rearrangement joins TRBV3-1 to TRBJ2-5; the match to TRBD1 covers 8 bases. Germline lookup yields CDR1 LGHDT and CDR2 YNNKEL (reference sequence). The CDR3 spans 14 residues. V lost 4 bases and J lost 4; bases outside the gene matches: 5. The CDR3 reads CASSRRQGPETQYF. The CDR3 DNA sequence: TGTGCCAGCAGCCGCCGACAGGGGCCAGAGACCCAGTACTTC.

The V and J genes are TRBV2 and TRBJ2-1; D ambiguous. CDR1 and CDR2 from the germline V gene are SNHLY and FYNNEI. The CDR3 covers 11 residues. V was pared by 3 bases and J by 11 bases, with 8 bases between. The CDR3 loop is CASSEAYKQFF. The CDR3 coding sequence is TGTGCCAGCAGTGAGGCTTATAAGCAGTTCTTC.

This clonotype appeared a single time. The rearrangement links TRBV28 to TRBJ2-7, with 7 bases lining up with TRBD2. J gave up 3 bases and V 5 bases, and 7 bases lay outside the gene matches. Germline V lookup: CDR1 MDHEN, CDR2 SYDVKM. The CDR3 is made up of 14 amino acids. CDR3 DNA sequence: TGTGCCAGCAGTCGGGGGGACGGTCTCTACGAGCAGTACTTC. It encodes CASSRGDGLYEQYF.

This clonotype has just a few counts. The chain couples TRBV2 to TRBJ1-1, with D perhaps matching TRBD1 (5 bases). CDR1 is SNHLY and CDR2 is FYNNEI in the germline V gene. V was cut by 6 bases and J by 5 bases, with 10 bases left in between. The CDR3 runs to 12 residues. The CDR3 DNA reads as TGTGCCAGCAGGAGAGGGGTAACTGAAGCTTTCTTT. It specifies CASRRGVTEAFF.

The rearrangement links TRBV15 to TRBJ2-1; D ambiguous. Trimming shortened V by 5 bases and J by 0 bases, and 8 bases separated the two germline ends. Looked up from germline, CDR1 is LNHNV and CDR2 is YYDKDF (reference sequence). This CDR3 has 14 amino acids. DNA for the CDR3: TGTGCCACCAGCCCCCCCCCCTCCTACAATGAGCAGTTCTTC. Protein product: CATSPPPSYNEQFF.

The gene calls are TRBV5-1 and TRBJ2-3, with TRBD2 identical over 8 bases. Germline assignment: CDR1 SGHRS and CDR2 YFSETQ. This CDR3 has 16 amino acids. V was pared by 0 bases and J by 2 bases, with 5 bases of the junction left unmatched. In nucleotides, the CDR3 is TGCGCCAGCAGCTTGGGGACTAGCAGCAACACAGATACGCAGTATTTT. This codes for CASSLGTSSNTDTQYF. The whole variable domain, remainder taken from reference TRBV5-1 and TRBJ2-3, is KAGVTQTPRYLIKTRGQQVTLSCSPISGHRSVSWYQQTPGQGLQFLFEYFSETQRNKGNFPGRFSGRQFSNSRSEMNVSTLELGDSALYLCASSLGTSSNTDTQYFGPGTRLTVL.

This clonotype was picked up many times. The chain carries TRBV6-1 and TRBJ2-7, with 8 bases matching TRBD1. CDR3 length: 12 amino acids. The V and J ends lost 4 bases and 6 bases, in that order; junction bases with no gene match: 2. Germline CDR1 MNHNS, CDR2 SASEGT. DNA of the CDR3: TGTGCCAGCAGTGGACAGGGGATCGAGCAGTACTTC. Amino acid sequence: CASSGQGIEQYF.

The chain employs TRBV20-1 and TRBJ2-1, with D unclear. The CDR3 runs to 12 residues. Germline values: CDR1 DFQATT, CDR2 SNEGSKA (reference sequence). V lost 1 base to trimming and J lost 8 bases, with 9 bases between them. CDR3 amino acids: CSARVLGDEQFF. CDR3 DNA: TGCAGTGCTAGAGTTTTAGGCGATGAGCAGTTCTTC.

V gene TRBV12-3 or TRBV12-4 combines with J gene TRBJ1-1, with D maybe TRBD1 (6 bases). This CDR3 contains 12 residues. Deletions cut 7 bases from V and 11 bases from J, with 17 bases between. Written as DNA, the CDR3 is TGTGCCAGCACCACAGGGCTAAGGGGGGCTTTCTTT. Translation: CASTTGLRGAFF.

This clonotype was counted at least ten times. The chain combines TRBV6-2 or TRBV6-3 with TRBJ2-2; possible D gene TRBD1, 7 bases. The ends were cut back, 5 bases at V and 4 bases at J, with 14 bases in the middle. Germline values: CDR1 MNHEY, CDR2 SVGEGT. The CDR3 covers 15 residues. The CDR3 region has the DNA TGTGCCAGCAGTAGGGGGGACAGCTCCACCGGGGAGCTGTTTTTT. It codes for CASSRGDSSTGELFF.